This TCR beta chain appears in the sequencing data of a study of T cell responses to AZD1222 COVID-19 vaccine. Whole-study findings and limits: The donor cohort was predominantly white British with a female majority, and clonal diversity may have been underestimated. Recipients of two AZD1222 doses showed rising Spike-specific TCR breadth and depth. Only a handful of AZD1222 recipients, several in all, had baseline seropositivity.

The table came from immunoSEQ multiplex PCR; TCRdb's copy has only in-frame clones and leaves some out. The sample holds some 150,000 clones, about 91% seen once. Of note for this clone: Antigen unknown.

The sample consisted of peripheral blood, taken on day 0 of MenACWY control vaccination. The clonotype comes from an adult in good health.

CDR3 region: CASSAALGNTEAFF. The CDR3 DNA is TGTGCCAGCAGCGCAGCGTTGGGGAACACTGAAGCTTTCTTT. This chain connects TRBV9 to TRBJ1-1; no definite D call. Trimming pared 3 bases from V and 1 base from J, leaving 10 bases between. Germline V gives CDR1 SGDLS, CDR2 YYNGEE. The CDR3 has 14 amino acids.